The 18 T cell receptor beta chains below come from one sample, sequenced in a study of naive and memory T cell subsets. Study results and limitations: Especially in CD8 cells, naive repertoires contained a few larger clonotypes, possibly CD45RA-re-expressing memory cells.

The antigens of these receptors remain unknown. Two oligonucleotides, mixed equimolar, formed the beta constant-region primer covering TRBC1 and TRBC2. Four rounds of PCR amplified the ligated cDNA using nested alpha and beta constant-region primers plus SP2. TCRdb re-called the UMI-ligation and nested PCR reads through MiXCR, storing one row per CDR3 protein. The sample records around 160,000 distinct CDR3 sequences, approximately 22% being singletons. Sequenced sample: naive CD4+ T cells from blood. All receptors derive from a human donor in good health.

This clonotype was seen many times. The V call is TRBV6-6, the J call TRBJ2-4; D remains ambiguous. The CDR3 has 18 amino acids. V dropped 3 bases and J dropped 0 bases, with 18 bases sitting between them. Germline V gene sequence: CDR1 MNHNY, CDR2 SVGAGI (reference sequence). The CDR3 sequence: CASSYRAGHDGAKNIQYF. The CDR3 bases are TGTGCCAGCAGTTATCGGGCAGGTCATGATGGAGCCAAAAACATTCAGTACTTC.

In this sample, this clonotype turned up a few times. The chain joins TRBV7-2 to TRBJ2-1; D remains ambiguous. The germline gives CDR1 SGHTA, CDR2 FQGNSA. This CDR3 region has 14 residues. The V and J ends lost 5 bases and 6 bases respectively, with 14 bases between them. CDR3 amino acids: CASSLRRIINEQFF. The CDR3, as DNA: TGTGCCAGCAGCCTGCGCCGAATCATCAATGAGCAGTTCTTC.

A few counts support this clonotype. The CDR3 region is CASSQGTGTQPQHF. In DNA form, the CDR3 reads TGTGCCAGCAGCCAAGGGACAGGGACTCAGCCCCAGCATTTT. V gene TRBV3-1 combines with J gene TRBJ1-5, with 8 nucleotides matching TRBD1. Per germline, CDR1 LGHDT and CDR2 YNNKEL (reference sequence). The V and J ends lost 1 base and 6 bases, in that order; junction bases with no gene match: 2. This CDR3 contains 14 residues. The complete variable domain, with remaining parts taken from reference TRBV3-1 and TRBJ1-5, reads DTAVSQTPKYLVTQMGNDKSIKCEQNLGHDTMYWYKQDSKKFLKIMFSYNNKELIINETVPNRFSPKSPDKAHLNLHINSLELGDSAVYFCASSQGTGTQPQHFGDGTRLSIL.

This sequence joins TRBV29-1 and TRBJ2-1, with D hard to call. Trimming took off 1 base at V and 2 bases at J, with 6 bases between the two ends. The length of the CDR3 is 13 residues. CDR1 and CDR2 (germline): SQVTM, ANQGSEA. CDR3 bases: TGCAGCGTTGAAGCACAGACCTACAATGAGCAGTTCTTC. It encodes CSVEAQTYNEQFF.

This clonotype has just a few counts. The genes are TRBV7-2 and TRBJ2-7; 9 bases line up with TRBD1. The germline V gene encodes CDR1 SGHTA and CDR2 FQGNSA. The trim removed 5 bases at V and 2 bases at J, leaving 16 bases unmatched. This CDR3 is built from 18 residues. CDR3 nucleotides: TGTGCCAGCAGCAACTGGTATTCCGGACAGGGGATCCCCTACGAGCAGTACTTC. Translated: CASSNWYSGQGIPYEQYF. Variable domain in full (rest from reference TRBV7-2 and TRBJ2-7): GAGVSQSPSNKVTEKGKDVELRCDPISGHTALYWYRQSLGQGLEFLIYFQGNSAPDKSGLPSDRFSAERTGGSVSTLTIQRTQQEDSAVYLCASSNWYSGQGIPYEQYFGPGTRLTVT.

The gene calls are TRBV29-1 and TRBJ2-4, with 8 nucleotides matching TRBD2. The CDR3 covers 12 residues. V gave up 6 bases and J gave up 4 bases; unmatched junction bases: 2. The germline gives CDR1 SQVTM, CDR2 ANQGSEA. CDR3 in amino acids: CSVRGGKNIQYF. In DNA form, the CDR3 reads TGCAGCGTACGGGGGGGGAAAAACATTCAGTACTTC.

This clonotype was recorded many times. The CDR3 sequence is CASSLRRTGTQESGANVLTF. CDR3 nucleotide sequence: TGTGCCAGCAGTTTACGACGTACCGGGACGCAAGAATCTGGGGCCAACGTCCTGACTTTC. The chain couples TRBV27 to TRBJ2-6, with D possibly called TRBD1 or TRBD2 (5 bases each). The CDR3 consists of 20 residues. Trimming cost V 2 bases and J 1 base, with 21 bases left between them. Germline assignment: CDR1 MNHEY and CDR2 SMNVEV (reference sequence). Filled out from reference TRBV27 and TRBJ2-6, the complete variable domain reads EAQVTQNPRYLITVTGKKLTVTCSQNMNHEYMSWYRQDPGLGLRQIYYSMNVEVTDKGDVPEGYKVSRKEKRNFPLILESPSPNQTSLYFCASSLRRTGTQESGANVLTFGAGSRLTVL.

The gene calls are TRBV5-1 and TRBJ1-4; the match to TRBD1 covers 8 bases. Germline assignment: CDR1 SGHRS and CDR2 YFSETQ. Unmatched junction bases numbered 3, after V lost 4 bases and J lost 4 bases. The CDR3 runs 14 residues. CDR3 DNA: TGCGCCAGCAGCCCACAGGGGGTTAATGAAAAACTGTTTTTT. It encodes CASSPQGVNEKLFF.

At least ten counts were recorded for this clonotype. The chain couples TRBV29-1 to TRBJ2-2, with TRBD1 identical over 8 bases. Germline CDR1 reads SQVTM; CDR2 reads ANQGSEA. The junction had 1 base not matched to a gene; V was cut back by 6 bases and J by 1 base. CDR3 length: 13 amino acids. The CDR3 DNA reads as TGCAGCGTAGGACAGGGGAACACCGGGGAGCTGTTTTTT. Its protein is CSVGQGNTGELFF.

The sample holds a few counts of this clonotype. This chain connects TRBV28 to TRBJ2-7; D gene unclear. The CDR3 consists of 14 residues. Germline values: CDR1 MDHEN, CDR2 SYDVKM. V lost 3 bases to trimming and J lost 0 bases, with 9 bases between them. Here the CDR3 reads CASSFWTDSYEQYF. The CDR3 DNA reads as TGTGCCAGCAGTTTTTGGACGGACTCCTACGAGCAGTACTTC.

V is TRBV11-2 and J is TRBJ2-6; possibly TRBD1 for D (5 bases). The CDR3 extends over 15 amino acids. V was pared by 5 bases and J by 4 bases, with 12 bases between. From germline, CDR1 is SGHAT and CDR2 FQNNGV. The CDR3 coding sequence is TGTGCCAGCAGCCCGAGGACAAGAGGGGCCAACGTCCTGACTTTC. It encodes CASSPRTRGANVLTF.

The CDR3 region is CASSLEIRTINQPQHF. The CDR3 DNA is TGTGCCAGCAGCTTAGAGATTCGGACAATAAATCAGCCCCAGCATTTT. V is TRBV7-8 and J is TRBJ1-5, with TRBD1 as a possible D gene (5 bases). Germline CDR1 is SGHVS and CDR2 is FQNEAQ. V lost 1 base and J lost 4, with 14 bases in between. The CDR3 has 16 residues.

This clonotype has just a few counts. This rearrangement joins TRBV10-3 to TRBJ2-7, with TRBD1 matching over 12 bases. The CDR3 extends over 18 amino acids. In germline, CDR1 is ENHRY, CDR2 SYGVKD. Unmatched junction bases numbered 10, after V lost 0 bases and J lost 4 bases. The CDR3 region has the DNA TGTGCCATCAGTGAGTCACCCGGGACAGGGGGCGATGGGTACGAGCAGTACTTC. It encodes CAISESPGTGGDGYEQYF.

This clonotype was seen a handful of times. The rearrangement uses TRBV7-6 and TRBJ2-3, with unresolved D. CDR3 length equals 18 residues. Germline V CDR1 and CDR2: SGHVS, FNYEAQ. V was pared by 0 bases and J by 2 bases, with 18 bases between. This CDR3 is CASSLAWPGSANTDTQYF. Here the CDR3 DNA reads TGTGCCAGCAGCTTAGCGTGGCCCGGGTCTGCGAACACAGATACGCAGTATTTT. Complete variable domain (other parts from reference TRBV7-6 and TRBJ2-3): GAGVSQSPRYKVTKRGQDVALRCDPISGHVSLYWYRQALGQGPEFLTYFNYEAQQDKSGLPNDRFSAERPEGSISTLTIQRTEQRDSAMYRCASSLAWPGSANTDTQYFGPGTRLTVL.

J is TRBJ2-5 and V is TRBV5-4; D might be TRBD1 (6 bases). This CDR3 contains 14 residues. V was trimmed by 6 bases and J by 1 base, leaving 13 bases between them. CDR1 and CDR2 (germline): SGHNT, YYREEE (reference sequence). The CDR3 bases are TGTGCCAGCACGACGGTAGGGGGCCAAGAGACCCAGTACTTC. Its protein product is CASTTVGGQETQYF.

This clonotype came up many times. The chain links TRBV29-1 to TRBJ1-1; D is uncertain. V was clipped by 1 base and J by 0 bases, with 6 bases between them. The CDR3 contains 13 residues. Germline V gene sequence: CDR1 SQVTM, CDR2 ANQGSEA. CDR3 nucleotides: TGCAGCGTTGAAGGGCGGATGAACACTGAAGCTTTCTTT. Amino acid sequence: CSVEGRMNTEAFF. Full variable domain (remainder filled in from reference TRBV29-1 and TRBJ1-1): SAVISQKPSRDICQRGTSLTIQCQVDSQVTMMFWYRQQPGQSLTLIATANQGSEATYESGFVIDKFPISRPNLTFSTLTVSNMSPEDSSIYLCSVEGRMNTEAFFGQGTRLTVV.

The chain carries TRBV12-3 or TRBV12-4 and TRBJ1-2, with D possibly being TRBD1 (5 bases). Trimming left V 3 bases short and J 5 bases short, with 10 bases between. CDR3 length: 13 residues. The chain's CDR3 is CASSLGVGYGYTF. CDR3 DNA sequence: TGTGCCAGCAGTTTGGGGGTGGGGTATGGCTACACCTTC.

V usage is TRBV6-2 or TRBV6-3 and J usage is TRBJ2-3; a weak D match, TRBD2 (5 bases). V was shortened by 2 bases and J by 2 bases, with 20 bases between the two germline ends. Germline CDR1 MNHEY, CDR2 SVGEGT. This CDR3 has 18 amino acids. The CDR3 DNA sequence: TGTGCCAGCAGTTACAGATTACGGGATGGGTTAGACACAGATACGCAGTATTTT. Its translation: CASSYRLRDGLDTDTQYF.